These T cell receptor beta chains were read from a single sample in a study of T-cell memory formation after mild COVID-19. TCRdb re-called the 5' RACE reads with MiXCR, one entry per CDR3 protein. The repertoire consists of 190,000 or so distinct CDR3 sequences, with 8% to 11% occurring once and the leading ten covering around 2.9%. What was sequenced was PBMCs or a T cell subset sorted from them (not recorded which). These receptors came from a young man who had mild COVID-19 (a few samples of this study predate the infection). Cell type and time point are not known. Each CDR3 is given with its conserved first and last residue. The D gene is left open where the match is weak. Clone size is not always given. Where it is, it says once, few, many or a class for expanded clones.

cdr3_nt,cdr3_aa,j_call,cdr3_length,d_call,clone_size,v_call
TGCAGTGCTACAGGGGACCCCAATCAGCCCCAGCATTTT,CSATGDPNQPQHF,TRBJ1-5,13,.,.,TRBV20-1
TGTGCCAGCACGTCCTCCAGGGAAAAGCGCAATCAGCCCCAGCATTTT,CASTSSREKRNQPQHF,TRBJ1-5,16,.,few,TRBV2
TGTGCCAGCAGCCGCGGACGCAACTATGGCTACACCTTC,CASSRGRNYGYTF,TRBJ1-2,13,.,few,TRBV7-8
TGTGCTAGTGGTTTGGGACAGGCTGGCAATCAGCCCCAGCATTTT,CASGLGQAGNQPQHF,TRBJ1-5,15,.,.,TRBV12-5
TGTGCCAGCAGTCTCCAACAGGGCCAAGAGACCCAGTACTTC,CASSLQQGQETQYF,TRBJ2-5,14,.,many,TRBV12-3/TRBV12-4
TGTGCCAGCACCCCCCGTGGAGGTTTGGCCACAGATACGCAGTATTTT,CASTPRGGLATDTQYF,TRBJ2-3,16,.,few,TRBV7-6
TGTGCCACCAGCAGAGATATTACCGGGGAGCTGTTTTTT,CATSRDITGELFF,TRBJ2-2,13,.,.,TRBV15
TGTGCCAGCAGTCAGGTGGGGGGCAGCTCCTACAATGAGCAGTTCTTC,CASSQVGGSSYNEQFF,TRBJ2-1,16,.,few,TRBV7-3
TGTGCCAGCACTACAGGGGCGGAAACCGGGGAGCTGTTTTTT,CASTTGAETGELFF,TRBJ2-2,14,TRBD1,.,TRBV11-3
TGCGCCAGCAGCCAAGCGGTAAACTCCTATAATTCACCCCTCCACTTT,CASSQAVNSYNSPLHF,TRBJ1-6,16,.,.,TRBV4-3
TGTGCCAGCAGTTTAGGACAGGGTTACGAGCAGTACTTC,CASSLGQGYEQYF,TRBJ2-7,13,TRBD1,many,TRBV12-3/TRBV12-4
TGTGCCATCACGGGACAGGGTAACACCGGGGAGCTGTTTTTT,CAITGQGNTGELFF,TRBJ2-2,14,TRBD1,few,TRBV10-3